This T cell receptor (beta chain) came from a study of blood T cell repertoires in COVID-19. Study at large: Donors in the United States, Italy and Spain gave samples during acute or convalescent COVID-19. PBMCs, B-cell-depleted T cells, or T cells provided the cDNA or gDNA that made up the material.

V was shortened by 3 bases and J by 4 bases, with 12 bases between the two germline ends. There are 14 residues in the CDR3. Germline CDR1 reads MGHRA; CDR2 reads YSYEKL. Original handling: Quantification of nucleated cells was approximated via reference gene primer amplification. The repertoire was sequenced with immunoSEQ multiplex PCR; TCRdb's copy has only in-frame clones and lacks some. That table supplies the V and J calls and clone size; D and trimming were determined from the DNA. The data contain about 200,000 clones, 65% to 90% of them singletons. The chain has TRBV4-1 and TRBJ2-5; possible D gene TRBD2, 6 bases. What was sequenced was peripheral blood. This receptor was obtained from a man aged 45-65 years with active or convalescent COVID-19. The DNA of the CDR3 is TGCGCCAGCAGCCAGCGACTAGGAGGAGAGACCCAGTACTTC. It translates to CASSQRLGGETQYF.